This T cell receptor beta chain stems from a study of blood T cell repertoires in COVID-19. Per the authors' pipeline: Amplification with reference gene primers provided the estimates of nucleated cell counts. Libraries were prepared by immunoSEQ multiplex PCR; TCRdb keeps only in-frame clonotypes and omits some of them. D and trimming come from the DNA, and the V and J calls and clone size come from that table. The sample includes some 170,000 clones, about 70% of them seen just once. This clone was detected once. This CDR3 has 15 residues. V lost 3 bases and J lost 2, with 13 bases in between. From germline, CDR1 is MDHEN and CDR2 SYDVKM.

Sequences were obtained from peripheral blood. The TCR comes from a woman aged 45 to 65 with active or convalescent COVID-19. The V call is TRBV28, the J call TRBJ1-2; D perhaps matches TRBD1 (5 bases). CDR3 region: CASSLPTGVNYGYTF. The CDR3 bases are TGTGCCAGCAGTTTGCCGACGGGGGTAAACTATGGCTACACCTTC.